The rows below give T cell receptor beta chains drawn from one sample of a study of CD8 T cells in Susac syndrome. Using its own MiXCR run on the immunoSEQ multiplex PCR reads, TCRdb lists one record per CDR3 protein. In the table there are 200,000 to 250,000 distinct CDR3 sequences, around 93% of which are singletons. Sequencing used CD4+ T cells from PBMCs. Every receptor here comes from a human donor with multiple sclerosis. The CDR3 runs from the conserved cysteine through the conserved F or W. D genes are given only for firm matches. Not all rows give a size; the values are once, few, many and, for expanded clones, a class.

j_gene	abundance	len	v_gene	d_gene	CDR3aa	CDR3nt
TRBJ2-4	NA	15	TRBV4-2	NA	CASSQETGAKNIQYF	TGTGCCAGCAGCCAAGAAACGGGGGCCAAAAACATTCAGTACTTC
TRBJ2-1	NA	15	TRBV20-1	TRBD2	CSAREARGAYNEQFF	TGCAGTGCTAGAGAAGCGCGGGGGGCCTACAATGAGCAGTTCTTC
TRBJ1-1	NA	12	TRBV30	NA	CAFGRANTEAFF	TGTGCCTTCGGACGGGCGAACACTGAAGCTTTCTTT
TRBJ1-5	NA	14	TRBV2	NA	CASSERAFNQPQHF	TGTGCCAGCAGTGAAAGAGCATTTAATCAGCCCCAGCATTTT
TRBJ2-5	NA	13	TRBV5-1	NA	CASSLVTKETQYF	TGCGCCAGCAGCTTGGTGACGAAAGAGACCCAGTACTTC
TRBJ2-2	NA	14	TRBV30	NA	CAWKSVAHTGELFF	TGTGCCTGGAAATCGGTAGCGCACACCGGGGAGCTGTTTTTT
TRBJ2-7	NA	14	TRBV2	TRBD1	CASSLNRGSYEQYF	TGTGCCAGCAGCCTCAACAGGGGTTCCTACGAGCAGTACTTC
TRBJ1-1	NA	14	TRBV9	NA	CASSVGKGNTEAFF	TGTGCCAGCAGCGTAGGGAAGGGAAACACTGAAGCTTTCTTT
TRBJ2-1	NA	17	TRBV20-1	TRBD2	CSALPGLEHSSYNEQFF	TGCAGTGCCTTACCGGGACTAGAGCACAGCTCCTACAATGAGCAGTTCTTC
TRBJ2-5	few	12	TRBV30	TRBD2	CAWSGGGETQYF	TGTGCCTGGAGTGGCGGGGGAGAGACCCAGTACTTC
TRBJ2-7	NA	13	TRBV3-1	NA	CASSRSSGYEQYF	TGTGCCAGCAGCCGAAGTAGCGGTTACGAGCAGTACTTC
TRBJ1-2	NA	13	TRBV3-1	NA	CASSQRSHYGYTF	TGTGCCAGCAGCCAAAGGTCTCACTATGGCTACACCTTC
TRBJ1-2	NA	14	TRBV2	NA	CASSEGHMNYGYTF	TGTGCCAGCAGTGAAGGGCACATGAACTATGGCTACACCTTC
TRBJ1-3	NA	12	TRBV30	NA	CAWRSAGHTIYF	TGTGCCTGGAGGTCCGCTGGGCACACCATATATTTT
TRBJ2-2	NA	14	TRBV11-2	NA	CASHRLQNTGELFF	TGTGCCAGCCACCGACTACAGAACACCGGGGAGCTGTTTTTT
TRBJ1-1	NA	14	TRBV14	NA	CASSIRTGNTEAFF	TGTGCCAGCAGCATACGGACCGGGAACACTGAAGCTTTCTTT
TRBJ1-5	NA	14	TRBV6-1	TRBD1	CASIGTEGNQPQHF	TGTGCCAGCATCGGGACAGAAGGCAATCAGCCCCAGCATTTT
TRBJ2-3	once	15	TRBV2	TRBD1	CASSARTGSTDTQYF	TGTGCCAGCAGTGCCCGGACAGGGAGCACAGATACGCAGTATTTT
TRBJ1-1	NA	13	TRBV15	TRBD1	CATSGDRDTEAFF	TGTGCCACCAGCGGGGACAGGGACACTGAAGCTTTCTTT
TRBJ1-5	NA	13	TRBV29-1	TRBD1	CSALQGTEQPQHF	TGCAGCGCATTACAGGGGACTGAACAGCCCCAGCATTTT
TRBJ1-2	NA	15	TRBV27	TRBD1	CASWGRDSLPGGYTF	TGTGCCAGCTGGGGACGGGACAGCCTCCCCGGGGGCTACACCTTC
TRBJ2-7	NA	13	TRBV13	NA	CASSLNLFYEQYF	TGTGCCAGCAGCCTTAATCTGTTCTACGAGCAGTACTTC
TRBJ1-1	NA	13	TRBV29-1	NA	CSVKQHMNTEAFF	TGCAGCGTCAAACAGCATATGAACACTGAAGCTTTCTTT
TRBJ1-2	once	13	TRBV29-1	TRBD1	CSVRHRGAYGYTF	TGCAGCGTTCGCCACAGGGGAGCCTATGGCTACACCTTC
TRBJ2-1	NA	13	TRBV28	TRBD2	CASSFGGADEQFF	TGTGCCAGCAGCTTCGGGGGGGCCGATGAGCAGTTCTTC
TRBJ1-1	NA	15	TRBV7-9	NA	CASSDQGNVGTEAFF	TGTGCCAGCAGTGATCAGGGGAACGTGGGCACTGAAGCTTTCTTT
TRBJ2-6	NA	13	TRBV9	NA	CASSIRDTNVLTF	TGTGCCAGCAGCATCAGGGATACCAACGTCCTGACTTTC
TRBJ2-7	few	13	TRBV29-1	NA	CSVEGSGDYEQYF	TGCAGCGTTGAAGGAAGTGGTGACTACGAGCAGTACTTC
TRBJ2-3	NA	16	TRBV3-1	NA	CASSPLGGGSADTQYF	TGTGCCAGCAGCCCGCTCGGGGGCGGGAGCGCAGATACGCAGTATTTT
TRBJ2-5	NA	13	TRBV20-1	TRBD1	CSARRDRQETQYF	TGCAGTGCTAGACGGGACAGACAAGAGACCCAGTACTTC
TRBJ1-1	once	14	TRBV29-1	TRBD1	CSVRGPGRSTEAFF	TGCAGCGTCAGGGGGCCGGGTAGGAGCACTGAAGCTTTCTTT
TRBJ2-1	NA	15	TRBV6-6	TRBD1	CASTQGDRGFDEQFF	TGTGCCAGCACTCAGGGAGACAGGGGTTTCGATGAGCAGTTCTTC
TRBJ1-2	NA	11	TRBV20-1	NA	CSATRDVGYTF	TGCAGTGCTACGAGGGACGTGGGCTACACCTTC
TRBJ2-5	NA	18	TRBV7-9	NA	CASSFLRLVAVAEETQYF	TGTGCCAGCAGCTTTCTTCGGCTTGTAGCGGTGGCCGAAGAGACCCAGTACTTC
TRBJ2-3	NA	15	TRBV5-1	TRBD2	CASSLERGATDTQYF	TGCGCCAGCAGCTTGGAGCGGGGGGCCACAGATACGCAGTATTTT
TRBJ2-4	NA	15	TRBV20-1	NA	CSATSAQLAKNIQYF	TGCAGTGCCACCAGCGCGCAGCTAGCCAAAAACATTCAGTACTTC
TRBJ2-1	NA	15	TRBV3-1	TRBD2	CASRPSGGDHNEQFF	TGTGCCAGCAGACCCAGCGGGGGCGACCACAATGAGCAGTTCTTC
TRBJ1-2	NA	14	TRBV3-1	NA	CASSQDRASRGYTF	TGTGCCAGCAGCCAAGATAGGGCATCCCGTGGCTACACCTTC
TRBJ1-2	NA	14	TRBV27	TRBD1	CASGYRGGNYGYTF	TGTGCCAGCGGCTACAGGGGAGGCAACTATGGCTACACCTTC
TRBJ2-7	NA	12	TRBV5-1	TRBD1	CASSGTGIEQYF	TGCGCCAGCAGCGGGACAGGAATCGAGCAGTACTTC
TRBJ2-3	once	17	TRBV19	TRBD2	CASSYLGLAGTADTQYF	TGTGCCAGTAGTTATCTCGGACTAGCGGGGACAGCAGATACGCAGTATTTT
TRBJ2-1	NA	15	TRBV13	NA	CASSLTQRAYNEQFF	TGTGCCAGCAGCTTAACACAGAGAGCCTACAATGAGCAGTTCTTC